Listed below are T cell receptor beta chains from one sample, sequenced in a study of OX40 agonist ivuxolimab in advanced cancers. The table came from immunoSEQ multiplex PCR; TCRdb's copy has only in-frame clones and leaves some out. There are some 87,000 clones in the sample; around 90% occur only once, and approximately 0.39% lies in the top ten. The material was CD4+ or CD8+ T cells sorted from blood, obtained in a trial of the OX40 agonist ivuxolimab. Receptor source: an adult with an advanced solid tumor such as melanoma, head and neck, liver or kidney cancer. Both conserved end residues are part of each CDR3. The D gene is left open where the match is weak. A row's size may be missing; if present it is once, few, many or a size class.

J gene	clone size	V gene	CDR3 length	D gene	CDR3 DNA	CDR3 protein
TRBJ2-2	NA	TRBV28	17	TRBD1	TGTGCCAGCAGTTCCTCGGGACAGATCCTCAACACCGGGGAGCTGTTTTTT	CASSSSGQILNTGELFF
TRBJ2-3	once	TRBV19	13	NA	TGTGCCAGTAAGGGTGGGCGGGCAGATACGCAGTATTTT	CASKGGRADTQYF
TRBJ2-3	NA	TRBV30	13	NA	TGTGCCTGGAGGAGGGTTAGCACAGATACGCAGTATTTT	CAWRRVSTDTQYF
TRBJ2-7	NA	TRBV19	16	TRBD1	TGTGCCAGTAGTACCCCCGGACAGGGGGACTCCTACGAGCAGTACTTC	CASSTPGQGDSYEQYF
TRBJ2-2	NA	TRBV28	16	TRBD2	TGTGCCAGCAGTTTATTAACTAGCGGGAGCCCCGGGGAGCTGTTTTTT	CASSLLTSGSPGELFF
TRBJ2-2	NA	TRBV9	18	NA	TGTGCCAGCAGCGTAGAGGCCAGGGTAGGGCGATACACCGGGGAGCTGTTTTTT	CASSVEARVGRYTGELFF
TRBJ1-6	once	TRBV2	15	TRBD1	TGTGCCAGCAGTCGACAGGGCTCCTATAATTCACCCCTCCACTTT	CASSRQGSYNSPLHF
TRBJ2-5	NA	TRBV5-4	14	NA	TGTGCCAGCAGCTTGGGACCTGCATCCCAAGACCAGTACTTC	CASSLGPASQDQYF
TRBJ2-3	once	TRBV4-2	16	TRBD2	TGTGCCAGCGCCCCCAGACTAGCGGGAGGGGCCGATACGCAGTATTTT	CASAPRLAGGADTQYF
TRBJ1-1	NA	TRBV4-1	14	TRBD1	TGCGCCAGCAGCCTCGGGACAGGGGGAGTTGAAGCTTTCTTT	CASSLGTGGVEAFF
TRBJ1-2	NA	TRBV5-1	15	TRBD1	TGCGCCAGCAGCTTATCCGGGACAGAGACCTATGGCTACACCTTC	CASSLSGTETYGYTF
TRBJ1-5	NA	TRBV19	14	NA	TGTGCCAGTAGCCGTACACCAAGCAATCAGCCCCAGCATTTT	CASSRTPSNQPQHF
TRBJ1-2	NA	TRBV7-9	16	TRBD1	TGTGCCAGCAGCCCGGACAGGGGAAGCTTCAACTATGGCTACACCTTC	CASSPDRGSFNYGYTF
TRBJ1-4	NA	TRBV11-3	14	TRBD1	TGTGCCAGCAGTCACCCCCCGGGACAGGGGAAACTGTTTTTT	CASSHPPGQGKLFF
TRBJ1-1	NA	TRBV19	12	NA	TGTGCCAGTAGTATACGGGGCCTCCCCGCTTTCTTT	CASSIRGLPAFF
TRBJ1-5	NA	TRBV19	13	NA	TGTGCCAGTAGAGGCCGCGTCTATCAGCCCCAGCATTTT	CASRGRVYQPQHF
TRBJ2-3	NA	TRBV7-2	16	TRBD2	TGTGCCAGCAGCTCTTCGCGGGGGGTCCACACAGATACGCAGTATTTT	CASSSSRGVHTDTQYF
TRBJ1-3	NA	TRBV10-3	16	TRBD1	TGTGCCACCTGTGACCGGGACAGGGGTTCTGGAAACACCATATATTTT	CATCDRDRGSGNTIYF
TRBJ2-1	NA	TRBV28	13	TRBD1	TGTGCCAGCAGACAGGGGGCGGTCAATGAGCAGTTCTTC	CASRQGAVNEQFF
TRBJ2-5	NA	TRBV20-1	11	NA	TGCAGTGCTATAAACAAAGAGACCCAGTACTTC	CSAINKETQYF
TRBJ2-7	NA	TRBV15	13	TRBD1	TGTGCCACCGCTCGGGACAGGGAAGCCGAGCAGTACTTC	CATARDREAEQYF
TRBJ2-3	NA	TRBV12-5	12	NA	TGTGCTAGTGGTTTGAGGGCAGATACGCAGTATTTT	CASGLRADTQYF
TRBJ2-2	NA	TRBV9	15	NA	TGTGCCAGCAGCGGCGGGACAGAGCCTTTAGGGGAGCTGTTTTTT	CASSGGTEPLGELFF
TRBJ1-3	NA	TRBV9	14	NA	TGTGCCAGCAGCCAAGCTGGGTCCGGAAACACCATATATTTT	CASSQAGSGNTIYF
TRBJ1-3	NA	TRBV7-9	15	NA	TGTGCCAGCAGCCTCGGGCGGGGCTCTGGAAACACCATATATTTT	CASSLGRGSGNTIYF
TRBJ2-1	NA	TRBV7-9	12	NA	TGTGCCAGCAGCCTCTATGCCAATGAGCAGTTCTTC	CASSLYANEQFF